This T cell receptor (beta chain) was documented in a study of identical twins. Study results and caveats: Sharing of beta out-of-frame sequences by twins showed a weaker excess. Cross-sectional statistical analysis, not tracking of the same donors, underpinned the conclusions.

This CDR3 spans 16 amino acids. The V gene lost 1 base and the J gene lost 8 bases, with 15 bases spanning the gap. Germline CDR1 SGHVS, CDR2 FQNEAQ. Donors were all healthy Caucasians. TCRdb re-called the 5' RACE reads through MiXCR, storing one row per CDR3 protein. The sample consists of about 550,000 distinct CDR3 sequences, approximately 20% of them appearing once. Note on this clonotype: Its antigen remains unidentified.

The data also belong to a second study, concerning yellow fever vaccine responses in identical twins. From that second work: Convergence reportedly seemed to mark part of the twins' vaccine T cell response, with personalization marking the rest.

This sequence joins TRBV7-8 and TRBJ1-6; TRBD1 is a possible D gene (5 bases). The specimen sequenced was CD4+ T cells sorted from blood. This TCR derives from a woman between 18 and 30 years old in good health. CDR3 sequence: CASSLGGLGTYSPLHF. For the CDR3, the DNA is TGTGCCAGCAGCTTAGGAGGTTTAGGGACCTATTCACCCCTCCACTTT.